This TCR beta chain is from a study of shared clonotypes between healthy human individuals. The germline V and J ends were trimmed by 2 bases and 0 bases, with 11 bases remaining between them. CDR3 length equals 15 residues. Per germline, CDR1 MGHRA and CDR2 YSYEKL. Profiled with immunoSEQ multiplex PCR; TCRdb holds only in-frame clones, not every one. Of 2 million to 2.5 million clones in the sample, 90% to 96% were seen once. This clonotype was sampled from a man aged 18 to 29 in good health. The rearrangement joins TRBV4-1 to TRBJ2-7; weak D call: TRBD1 (5 bases). The source material was naive CD4+ T cells sorted from blood. The subset: CD45RA+ positively selected. For the CDR3, the DNA is TGCGCCAGCAGCCAAAACAGGCCAACCTCCTACGAGCAGTACTTC. This gives the protein CASSQNRPTSYEQYF.